The 30 T cell receptor beta chains below were found in one sample sequenced in a study of T cell repertoires in ileal Crohn's disease. As for time point: neoterminal ileum biopsy at postoperative endoscopy, about 6 months after surgery. The table came from immunoSEQ multiplex PCR; TCRdb's copy has only in-frame clones and leaves some out. Here the sample spans about 3,000 clones, around 86% being singletons. Material for sequencing was ileal tissue. The receptors shown here come from an adult with Crohn's disease.

The chain is built from TRBV6-5 and TRBJ1-1, with D possibly matching TRBD1 (5 bases). CDR1 MNHEY and CDR2 SVGAGI come from the germline V gene. CDR3 length: 14 residues. Trimming took 1 base from V and 12 from J, leaving 18 bases between them. This CDR3 is CASSYLGHRTEPFF. Here the CDR3 DNA reads TGTGCCAGCAGTTACTTAGGACACCGTACCGAACCTTTCTTT.

This clone was observed a few times. The CDR3 spells CASSYLKNGNTIYF. The CDR3 DNA reads as TGTGCCAGCAGTTACCTAAAGAATGGAAACACCATATATTTT. The J gene is TRBJ1-3, the V gene TRBV7-2; D uncertain. Trimming pared 6 bases from V and 3 bases from J, leaving 12 bases between. The CDR3 sequence is 14 residues long. The germline V gene encodes CDR1 SGHTA and CDR2 FQGNSA.

V and J are TRBV27 and TRBJ2-3; D might be TRBD2 (6 bases). In germline, CDR1 is MNHEY, CDR2 SMNVEV (reference sequence). The CDR3 length is 16 residues. Trimming left V 6 bases short and J 2 bases short, with 18 bases between. The CDR3 DNA is TGTGCCAGCAGCCTAGGGACTCAAGTATCCACAGATACGCAGTATTTT. Its translation is CASSLGTQVSTDTQYF.

The chain is built from TRBV6-6 and TRBJ2-7, with D possibly matching TRBD2 (5 bases). This CDR3 has 13 amino acids. V dropped 6 bases and J dropped 5 bases, with 14 bases sitting between them. Germline CDR1 MNHNY, CDR2 SVGAGI (reference sequence). In DNA form, the CDR3 reads TGTGCCAGCAGCCTCACTAGAGTGAACGAGCAGTACTTC. Translation: CASSLTRVNEQYF.

This clone was picked up a small number of times. This chain links TRBV15 with TRBJ2-7; D is undetermined. V was shortened by 0 bases and J by 3 bases, with 12 bases between the two germline ends. Germline V gives CDR1 LNHNV, CDR2 YYDKDF (reference sequence). This CDR3 has 15 amino acids. The chain's CDR3 is CATSRDRQAIYEQYF. CDR3 coding DNA: TGTGCCACCAGCAGAGATAGGCAGGCCATCTACGAGCAGTACTTC. Complete variable domain (other parts from reference TRBV15 and TRBJ2-7): DAMVIQNPRYQVTQFGKPVTLSCSQTLNHNVMYWYQQKSSQAPKLLFHYYDKDFNNEADTPDNFQSRRPNTSFCFLDIRSPGLGDTAMYLCATSRDRQAIYEQYFGPGTRLTVT.

CDR3 sequence (DNA): TGCGCCAGCAGCTTAGGACAGAGGAACTATGGCTACACCTTC. Protein sequence: CASSLGQRNYGYTF. V gene TRBV5-1 combines with J gene TRBJ1-2; a weak D match, TRBD1 (6 bases). Germline lookup yields CDR1 SGHRS and CDR2 YFSETQ. The ends were cut back, 2 bases at V and 2 bases at J, with 10 bases in the middle. The CDR3 covers 14 residues.

The V and J genes are TRBV6-1 and TRBJ2-7, with TRBD2 matching 7 bases. Germline loops: CDR1 MNHNS, CDR2 SASEGT. The V segment lost 0 bases and the J segment 10 bases; nucleotides outside the gene matches: 9. This CDR3 is built from 14 residues. This chain's CDR3 is CASSEAPRGGSQYF. The CDR3 DNA reads TGTGCCAGCAGTGAAGCGCCGCGGGGAGGGAGTCAGTACTTC.

This chain uses TRBV5-1 with TRBJ2-5; 7 bases fit TRBD2. This CDR3 comprises 14 residues. With V trimmed by 1 base and J by 3 bases, 3 bases remained unmatched. Per the germline V gene, CDR1 is SGHRS and CDR2 is YFSETQ. The CDR3 DNA reads as TGCGCCAGCAGCTTGAATGCGGGGGAAGAGACCCAGTACTTC. It is translated as CASSLNAGEETQYF.

V and J are TRBV5-5 and TRBJ1-5; possible D gene TRBD1, 5 bases. Germline V gives CDR1 SGHKS, CDR2 YYEKEE (reference sequence). This CDR3 contains 14 residues. The ends were cut back, 4 bases at V and 6 bases at J, with 14 bases in the middle. In DNA form, the CDR3 reads TGTGCCAGCAGCCGAGGGACCGGGGGTCAGCCCCAGCATTTT. Amino acid sequence: CASSRGTGGQPQHF.

This clone turned up a few times. The chain has TRBV2 and TRBJ2-1; the D call may be TRBD1 or TRBD2 (5 bases each). Between the trimmed V and J ends, which lost 0 bases and 15 bases, there was a span of 12 bases. Germline CDR1 and CDR2: SNHLY and FYNNEI. There are 12 residues in the CDR3. The CDR3 DNA sequence: TGTGCCAGCAGTGAAGCGGGGACCGGCTGGTTCTTC. Translation: CASSEAGTGWFF.

The chain is built from TRBV4-2 and TRBJ2-1, with TRBD2 matching 7 bases. The germline CDR1 and CDR2 sequences are LGHNA and YNFKEQ. The V gene end was trimmed by 4 bases and the J gene end by 4 bases; junction bases not matched to a gene: 10. This CDR3 has 16 residues. CDR3 nucleotides: TGTGCCAGCAGCCCTTCCAGCGGGGACCTTTACAATGAGCAGTTCTTC. The encoded protein is CASSPSSGDLYNEQFF.

This chain uses TRBV29-1 with TRBJ1-2; D is undetermined. The CDR3 spans 13 residues. Germline-derived CDR1 and CDR2 are SQVTM and ANQGSEA. Trimming stripped 6 bases from V and 0 bases from J, with 11 bases between. Here the CDR3 reads CSVEGSANYGYTF. In DNA, the CDR3 is TGCAGCGTCGAGGGTTCGGCTAACTATGGCTACACCTTC.

CDR3: CSARTGTDTQYF. In nucleotides, the CDR3 is TGCAGCGCCCGGACAGGAACAGATACGCAGTATTTT. The chain employs TRBV29-1 and TRBJ2-3, with 7 bases aligning to TRBD1. This CDR3 is 12 amino acids long. V was pared by 7 bases and J by 3 bases, with 4 bases of the junction left unmatched. Germline V lookup: CDR1 SQVTM, CDR2 ANQGSEA.

V and J are TRBV5-1 and TRBJ1-1; D gene ambiguous. CDR1 and CDR2 from the germline V gene are SGHRS and YFSETQ. V was cut by 1 base and J by 0 bases, with 10 bases left in between. This CDR3 is built from 15 residues. The CDR3 sequence: CASSLTGKMNTEAFF. CDR3 coding DNA: TGCGCCAGCAGCTTGACCGGCAAAATGAACACTGAAGCTTTCTTT.

The J gene is TRBJ2-7, the V gene TRBV19; D possibly corresponds to TRBD1 (5 bases). The CDR3 contains 14 residues. Germline CDR1 LNHDA, CDR2 SQIVND (reference sequence). Trimming cost V 6 bases and J 1 base, with 13 bases left between them. Here the CDR3 reads CASSSEGASYEQYF. The CDR3 DNA follows: TGTGCCAGTAGCAGCGAAGGGGCGTCCTACGAGCAGTACTTC.

The chain is built from TRBV11-2 and TRBJ2-3, with a weak D call TRBD2 (6 bases). The CDR3 totals 17 residues. Germline values: CDR1 SGHAT, CDR2 FQNNGV. V was pared by 0 bases and J by 1 base, with 14 bases between. CDR3 sequence: CASSLDQRTGGTDTQYF. The CDR3 nucleotides are TGTGCCAGCAGCTTAGATCAGCGGACGGGAGGCACAGATACGCAGTATTTT.

The J gene is TRBJ2-2, the V gene TRBV6-4; D is possibly TRBD2 (6 bases). V was trimmed by 6 bases and J by 7 bases, leaving 15 bases between them. Germline lookup yields CDR1 MRHNA and CDR2 SNTAGT. This CDR3 is 14 amino acids long. Here the CDR3 reads CASSPGSWGGELFF. Written as DNA, the CDR3 is TGTGCCAGCAGCCCCGGGAGTTGGGGCGGGGAGCTGTTTTTT.

The chain carries TRBV6-6 and TRBJ2-1; 11 nucleotides match TRBD2. The CDR3 totals 13 residues. With 6 bases clipped from V and 9 bases from J, the junction kept 4 bases outside the gene matches. Germline values: CDR1 MNHNY, CDR2 SVGAGI (reference sequence). The CDR3 here is CASSLTSGVEQFF. The CDR3 nucleotides read TGTGCCAGCAGCTTGACTAGCGGGGTTGAGCAGTTCTTC.

This chain joins TRBV6-5 and TRBJ2-6; D gene ambiguous. The V end lost 6 bases, the J end lost 0 bases, and 6 bases lay between the germline ends. The length of the CDR3 is 14 residues. Germline V lookup: CDR1 MNHEY, CDR2 SVGAGI. This CDR3 is CASRRVSGANVLTF. DNA of the CDR3: TGTGCCAGCAGACGGGTCTCTGGGGCCAACGTCCTGACTTTC.

This clone was detected only a few times. The chain carries TRBV2 and TRBJ2-1; D not resolved. Trimming removed 7 bases at V and 10 bases at J, with 11 bases between. There are 11 residues in the CDR3. CDR1 is SNHLY, CDR2 FYNNEI, per germline. CDR3 coding DNA: TGTGCCAGCAAGTTAGCACCCGAGCAGTTCTTC. Translated: CASKLAPEQFF.

The J gene is TRBJ2-1, the V gene TRBV7-3, with D unclear. CDR3 size: 13 residues. The germline V and J ends were trimmed by 8 bases and 5 bases, with 13 bases remaining between them. Germline CDR1 reads SGHTA; CDR2 reads FQGTGA. The CDR3, as DNA: TGTGCCAGCCCCAATCGTGGGAACAATGAGCAGTTCTTC. Its translation is CASPNRGNNEQFF.

A note on this clone: In the same sample, other DNA sequences code for this CDR3. The V gene is TRBV7-2, the J gene TRBJ2-1; 7 nucleotides agree with TRBD2. The V and J ends lost 5 bases and 2 bases, in that order; junction bases with no gene match: 6. Germline V CDR1 and CDR2: SGHTA, FQGNSA. This CDR3 contains 15 residues. CDR3: CASSLSSGPYNEQFF. The DNA of the CDR3 is TGTGCCAGCAGCCTAAGTAGCGGGCCCTACAATGAGCAGTTCTTC. The whole variable domain, filled in from reference TRBV7-2 and TRBJ2-1, reads GAGVSQSPSNKVTEKGKDVELRCDPISGHTALYWYRQSLGQGLEFLIYFQGNSAPDKSGLPSDRFSAERTGGSVSTLTIQRTQQEDSAVYLCASSLSSGPYNEQFFGPGTRLTVL.

The V gene is TRBV25-1, the J gene TRBJ2-5; either TRBD1 or TRBD2 may fit D (5 bases each). Trimming removed 7 bases from V and 0 bases from J, with 9 bases in between. This CDR3 contains 13 residues. CDR1 and CDR2 (germline): MGHDK, SYGVNS. CDR3 sequence reads: CASTGQYQETQYF. The CDR3, as DNA: TGTGCCAGCACGGGGCAGTACCAAGAGACCCAGTACTTC.

J is TRBJ2-7 and V is TRBV29-1; D is perhaps TRBD1 or TRBD2 (6 bases each). The CDR3 spans 15 residues. Trimming shortened V by 3 bases and J by 0 bases, and 15 bases separated the two germline ends. Germline assignment: CDR1 SQVTM and CDR2 ANQGSEA. CDR3 sequence: CSVEVGGGVSYEQYF. DNA of the CDR3: TGCAGCGTTGAGGTAGGAGGGGGAGTCTCCTACGAGCAGTACTTC.

This clone was counted a few times. The chain carries TRBV7-6 and TRBJ1-1; D unresolved. Germline CDR1 SGHVS, CDR2 FNYEAQ. The CDR3 has 13 residues. Trimming took off 3 bases at V and 8 bases at J, with 13 bases between the two ends. DNA of the CDR3: TGTGCCAGCAGCTTTTTTAAGACGGGGGAAGCTTTCTTT. It encodes CASSFFKTGEAFF.

This rearrangement joins TRBV5-4 to TRBJ2-5, with a possible D match to TRBD2 (6 bases). Trimming left V 2 bases short and J 8 bases short, with 13 bases between. The CDR3 has 13 residues. CDR1 is SGHNT, CDR2 YYREEE, per germline (reference sequence). CDR3 nucleotides: TGTGCCAGCAGCTTAGACAAGGCGGGAACCCAGTACTTC. This encodes CASSLDKAGTQYF.

The rearrangement uses TRBV5-1 and TRBJ2-5; perhaps TRBD2 as D (6 bases). V lost 0 bases and J lost 2, with 17 bases in between. Germline V gene sequence: CDR1 SGHRS, CDR2 YFSETQ. This CDR3 is 17 amino acids long. The CDR3 DNA reads as TGCGCCAGCAGCTTGGGAATGAATCAGGCGGGACAAGAGACCCAGTACTTC. This encodes CASSLGMNQAGQETQYF.

The chain joins TRBV6-5 to TRBJ2-1, with D perhaps being TRBD1 or TRBD2 (5 bases each). Trimming cost V 6 bases and J 4 bases, with 16 bases left between them. Germline CDR1 reads MNHEY; CDR2 reads SVGAGI. CDR3 size: 15 residues. CDR3 sequence reads: CASSYMGESYNEQFF. CDR3 coding DNA: TGTGCCAGCAGCTACATGGGGGAGAGTTACAATGAGCAGTTCTTC.

The chain employs TRBV13 and TRBJ1-2; tentative D call: TRBD1 (5 bases). The germline V gene has CDR1 PRHDT and CDR2 FYEKMQ (reference sequence). Trimming pared 0 bases from V and 4 bases from J, leaving 12 bases between. CDR3 size: 15 residues. For the CDR3, the DNA is TGTGCCAGCAGCTTAGGGCAGGGTGGTGGCTATGGCTACACCTTC. Its translation is CASSLGQGGGYGYTF.

This CDR3 reads CASSSTGGMDEQFF. DNA of the CDR3: TGTGCCAGCAGTTCCACAGGGGGGATGGATGAGCAGTTCTTC. V usage is TRBV25-1 and J usage is TRBJ2-1, with 8 bases matching TRBD1. The CDR3 loop spans 14 amino acids. Germline V gene lookup returns CDR1 MGHDK and CDR2 SYGVNS. The ends lost 5 bases at V and 8 bases at J; junction bases unmatched: 8.